Listed here are 9 T cell receptor beta chains from one sample, sequenced in a study of blood T cell repertoires in COVID-19. Profiled with immunoSEQ multiplex PCR; TCRdb holds only in-frame clones, not every one. The sample lists 100,000 or so clones; 80% to 85% were seen once. The sequenced material came from peripheral blood. These receptors originate from a man in his sixties with acute or convalescent COVID-19.

The chain recombines TRBV29-1 with TRBJ1-3; no clear D. Trimming took off 4 bases at V and 6 bases at J, with 19 bases between the two ends. CDR1 and CDR2 from the germline V gene are SQVTM and ANQGSEA. This CDR3 region has 15 residues. For the CDR3, the DNA is TGCAGCGTTGTCCTTTCAGTCTTTCCATCAAACACCATATATTTT. Amino acids: CSVVLSVFPSNTIYF.

This clone was recorded once. The chain has TRBV27 and TRBJ1-5, with D hard to call. CDR3 size: 13 residues. Germline V gene data show CDR1 as MNHEY and CDR2 as SMNVEV (reference sequence). V was shortened by 3 bases and J by 2 bases, with 5 bases between the two germline ends. The CDR3 is CASSFGRNQPQHF. The CDR3, as DNA: TGTGCCAGCAGTTTTGGGCGCAATCAGCCCCAGCATTTT.

The chain is built from TRBV7-3 and TRBJ2-2; TRBD2 aligns across 10 bases. The germline V gene encodes CDR1 SGHTA and CDR2 FQGTGA. CDR3 length: 16 amino acids. The V and J ends lost 2 bases and 6 bases, in that order; junction bases with no gene match: 6. The CDR3 region has the DNA TGTGCCAGCAGCTTATTTCTAGCGGGGGTTGCCGGGGAGCTGTTTTTT. It is translated as CASSLFLAGVAGELFF.

The chain couples TRBV6-1 to TRBJ2-1, with D maybe TRBD1 (7 bases). This CDR3 is built from 15 residues. CDR1 MNHNS and CDR2 SASEGT come from the germline V gene. V shed 2 bases and J shed 4 bases, with 12 bases lying between them. The CDR3 DNA reads as TGTGCCAGCAGTGAATACAGGGGACTTTACAATGAGCAGTTCTTC. Its translation is CASSEYRGLYNEQFF.

The rearrangement joins TRBV30 to TRBJ2-1, with D perhaps TRBD2 (5 bases). V lost 0 bases, J lost 9 bases, and 9 bases lay in between. CDR1 and CDR2 from the germline V gene are GTSNPN and SVGIG (reference sequence). The CDR3 extends over 12 amino acids. The chain's CDR3 is CAWSVLAAEQFF. The CDR3 DNA reads as TGTGCCTGGAGTGTTCTAGCTGCTGAGCAGTTCTTC.

The rearrangement uses TRBV30 and TRBJ1-2; weak D call: TRBD1 (5 bases). V was shortened by 8 bases and J by 6 bases, with 19 bases between the two germline ends. This CDR3 is built from 13 residues. Germline V gene sequence: CDR1 GTSNPN, CDR2 SVGIG (reference sequence). In DNA, the CDR3 is TGTGCCAGGGCGACATTGCAGGGAAATGGCTACACCTTC. It yields the protein CARATLQGNGYTF.

The count of this clone is one. The chain is built from TRBV27 and TRBJ2-3, with TRBD2 identical over 10 bases. Germline values: CDR1 MNHEY, CDR2 SMNVEV (reference sequence). This CDR3 is built from 15 residues. J gave up 4 bases and V 3 bases, and 4 bases lay outside the gene matches. The CDR3: CASSFPSGGSDTQYF. CDR3 sequence (DNA): TGTGCCAGCAGTTTTCCTAGCGGGGGCTCAGATACGCAGTATTTT.

The CDR3 coding sequence is TGTGCCAGCAGCCCTGGGGGGGCCGGGGGCACCGGGGAGCTGTTTTTT. Translating it yields CASSPGGAGGTGELFF. This sequence joins TRBV9 and TRBJ2-2; weak D call: TRBD2 (7 bases). The CDR3 runs 16 residues. The V end lost 4 bases, the J end lost 4 bases, and 17 bases lay between the germline ends. Germline V gives CDR1 SGDLS, CDR2 YYNGEE.

This clone appeared once. J is TRBJ1-5 and V is TRBV6-5; 8 positions agree with TRBD1. The ends lost 4 bases at V and 0 bases at J; junction bases unmatched: 2. The CDR3 is 15 amino acids. Germline-derived CDR1 and CDR2 are MNHEY and SVGAGI. The CDR3 reads CASSSGQVSNQPQHF. The CDR3 DNA reads TGTGCCAGCAGTTCGGGACAGGTTAGCAATCAGCCCCAGCATTTT.